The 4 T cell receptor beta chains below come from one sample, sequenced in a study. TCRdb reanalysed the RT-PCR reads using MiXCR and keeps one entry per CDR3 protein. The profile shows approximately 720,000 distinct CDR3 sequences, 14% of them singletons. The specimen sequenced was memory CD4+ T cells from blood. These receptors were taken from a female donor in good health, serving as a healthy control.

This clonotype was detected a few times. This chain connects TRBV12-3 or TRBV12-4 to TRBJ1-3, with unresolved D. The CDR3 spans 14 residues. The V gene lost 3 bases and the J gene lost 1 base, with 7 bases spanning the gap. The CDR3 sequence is CASSFLASGNTIYF. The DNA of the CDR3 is TGTGCCAGCAGTTTTCTCGCGTCTGGAAACACCATATATTTT.

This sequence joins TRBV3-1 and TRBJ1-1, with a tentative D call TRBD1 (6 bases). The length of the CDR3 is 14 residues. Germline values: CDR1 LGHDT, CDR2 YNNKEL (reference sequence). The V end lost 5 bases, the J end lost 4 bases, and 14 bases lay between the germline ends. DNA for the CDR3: TGTGCCAGCAGCGCAAGGGGGGAGACCACTGAAGCTTTCTTT. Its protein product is CASSARGETTEAFF.

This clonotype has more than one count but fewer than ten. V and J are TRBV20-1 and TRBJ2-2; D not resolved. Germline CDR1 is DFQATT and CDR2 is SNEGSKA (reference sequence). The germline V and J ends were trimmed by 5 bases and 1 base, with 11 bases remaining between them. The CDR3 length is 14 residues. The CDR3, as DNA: TGCAGTGCTCCCGCAGGAGTGAACACCGGGGAGCTGTTTTTT. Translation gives CSAPAGVNTGELFF.

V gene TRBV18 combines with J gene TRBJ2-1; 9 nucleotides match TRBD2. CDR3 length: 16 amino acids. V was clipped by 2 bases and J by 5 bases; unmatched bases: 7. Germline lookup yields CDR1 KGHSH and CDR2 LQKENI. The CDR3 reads CASSPTASGIDNEQFF. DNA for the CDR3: TGTGCCAGCTCACCAACGGCTAGCGGGATAGACAATGAGCAGTTCTTC.